The clone carrying this T cell receptor beta chain was seen at least ten times. Its antigen is not identified. CDR3 length: 15 amino acids. V trimming: 2 bases; J trimming: 3 bases; junction bases outside the gene matches: 5. Germline CDR1 and CDR2: SGHTA and FQGNSA. These data belong to a study of T cells after posttransplantation cyclophosphamide. Overall study results and limits: TRB clonality was highly associated with recipient CMV seropositivity and reactivation. Tissue-infiltrating T cells from skin or gut overlapped little with blood T cells. Later blood repertoires were often dominated by clones from the donor CD8+ memory compartment.

The assay was immunoSEQ multiplex PCR, and TCRdb's table has in-frame clones only and misses some. The sample holds about 40,000 clones, and no clone turns up only once. On the day of bone marrow donation, the related graft donor provided peripheral blood. The source of this sequence is a man aged 25 to 45 in good health and a related stem cell transplant donor. The sequenced sample was PBMCs. The rearrangement links TRBV7-2 to TRBJ2-7, with TRBD1 matching over 9 bases. CDR3 bases: TGTGCCAGCAGCTTACAGGGGACAGGGCTCTACGAGCAGTACTTC. This sequence encodes CASSLQGTGLYEQYF.